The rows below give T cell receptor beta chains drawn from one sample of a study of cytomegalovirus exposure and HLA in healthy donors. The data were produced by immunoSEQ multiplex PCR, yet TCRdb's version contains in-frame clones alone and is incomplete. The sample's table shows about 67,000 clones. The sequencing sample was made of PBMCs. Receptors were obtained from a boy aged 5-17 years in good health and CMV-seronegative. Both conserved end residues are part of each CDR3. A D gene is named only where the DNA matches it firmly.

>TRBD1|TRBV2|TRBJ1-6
CASVRQGQADSPLHF
TGTGCCAGCGTCCGACAGGGCCAAGCGGATTCACCCCTCCACTTT
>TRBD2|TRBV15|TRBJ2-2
CATSRGGGFDTGELFF
TGTGCCACCAGCAGAGGGGGGGGTTTTGACACCGGGGAGCTGTTTTTT
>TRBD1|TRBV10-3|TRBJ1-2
CAISDRGRTNYGYTF
TGTGCCATCTCCGACAGGGGGCGAACTAACTATGGCTACACCTTC
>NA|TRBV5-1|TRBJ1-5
CASSLGEGAQPQHF
TGCGCCAGCAGCTTGGGAGAGGGTGCTCAGCCCCAGCATTTT
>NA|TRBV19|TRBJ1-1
CASIPPRF
TGTGCCAGCATCCCCCCGCGTTTT
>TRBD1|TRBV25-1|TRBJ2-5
CASSDTGGLETQYF
TGTGCCAGCAGCGATACAGGGGGGTTAGAGACCCAGTACTTC
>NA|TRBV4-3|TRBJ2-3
CASSKGELADTQYF
TGCGCCAGCAGCAAGGGCGAACTAGCAGATACGCAGTATTTT
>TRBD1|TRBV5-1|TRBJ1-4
CASSSGQGVEKLFF
TGCGCCAGCAGCTCTGGACAGGGGGTTGAAAAACTGTTTTTT
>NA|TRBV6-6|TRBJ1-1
CASSSGGGVNTEAFF
TGTGCCAGCAGTTCCGGGGGAGGGGTGAACACTGAAGCTTTCTTT
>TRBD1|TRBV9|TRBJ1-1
CASSVGQGTEAFF
TGTGCCAGCAGCGTCGGACAGGGGACTGAAGCTTTCTTT
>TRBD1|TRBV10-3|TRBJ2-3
CAIETGTGTNTQYF
TGTGCCATCGAAACCGGGACAGGGACGAATACGCAGTATTTT
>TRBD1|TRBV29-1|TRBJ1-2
CSAPGQGDGYTF
TGCAGCGCTCCCGGACAGGGAGATGGCTACACCTTC
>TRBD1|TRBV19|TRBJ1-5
CASSIRGAGNQPQHF
TGTGCCAGTAGTATCAGGGGGGCAGGCAATCAGCCCCAGCATTTT
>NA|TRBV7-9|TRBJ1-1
CASSWGGMNTEAFF
TGTGCCAGCAGCTGGGGCGGCATGAACACTGAAGCTTTCTTT
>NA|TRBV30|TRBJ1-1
CAWSAILRNTEAFF
TGTGCCTGGAGTGCAATTTTGAGAAACACTGAAGCTTTCTTT
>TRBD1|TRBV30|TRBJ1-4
CAWRLTGLNEKLFF
TGTGCCTGGAGACTGACAGGGCTGAATGAAAAACTGTTTTTT